Shown below are 5 T cell receptor beta chains from a single sample sequenced in a study of CD8+CD57+ T cells in acquired aplastic anemia. For CDR3 and TCR beta VDJ profiling, genomic DNA was the template used. Each CDR3 protein gets one entry after TCRdb re-called the reads with MiXCR. This sample has 450,000 to 550,000 distinct CDR3 sequences; less than 35% occur once, and the top ten carry 0.75% to 0.95%. Patients who underwent sequencing had shown CD8+CD57+ cell expansion by flow cytometry. The sample consisted of sorted CD4+, CD8+, or CD8+CD57+ T cells (not recorded which) from PBMCs. Source of these receptors: a human donor with aplastic anemia.

Regarding this clonotype: This could be a read error, since a much larger clone is one nucleotide away. The CDR3 ends on some other residue instead of the conserved phenylalanine or tryptophan, so this is likely a read error. The chain employs TRBV7-6 and TRBJ2-7; 10 positions match TRBD2. CDR1 and CDR2 (germline): SGHVS, FNYEAQ. The CDR3 runs 16 residues. The V and J ends lost 2 bases and 2 bases, in that order; junction bases with no gene match: 6. The CDR3 here is CASSLSAGGTAYEQYL. The CDR3 coding sequence is TGTGCCAGCAGCTTATCAGCGGGAGGGACCGCCTACGAGCAGTACCTC.

This clonotype showed up many times. The chain uses TRBV7-3 and TRBJ2-1; D is unresolved. V lost 2 bases, J lost 5 bases, and 4 bases lay in between. The length of the CDR3 is 12 residues. Germline V lookup: CDR1 SGHTA, CDR2 FQGTGA. The CDR3 region has the DNA TGTGCCAGCAGCTTACAAGACAATGAGCAGTTCTTC. This encodes CASSLQDNEQFF.

As regards this clonotype: This may come from a read error, since a much larger clone is one base off. The chain carries TRBV12-3 or TRBV12-4 and TRBJ2-7; tentatively, D is TRBD2 (6 bases). This CDR3 comprises 13 residues. CDR3 loop: CASSSTRSYEQCF. The CDR3 DNA is TGTGCCAGCAGTTCGACTAGGTCCTACGAGCAGTGCTTC.

About this clonotype itself: This may be a read error: a much more frequent sequence differs by one nucleotide. The gene calls are TRBV7-3 and TRBJ2-7; D is uncertain. This CDR3 spans 13 amino acids. Trimming shortened V by 2 bases and J by 3 bases, and 8 bases separated the two germline ends. Germline V gene sequence: CDR1 SGHTA, CDR2 FQGTGA. CDR3 loop: CASSLFTDYEQYF. CDR3 bases: TGTGCCAGCAGCTTATTTACAGACTACGAGCAGTACTTC.

This clonotype was seen a single time. Given a much more abundant clone one base away, this may be a read error. The chain couples TRBV2 to TRBJ2-7; TRBD2 agrees at 7 bases. V shed 6 bases and J 6 bases; nucleotides not matched to a gene: 20. The CDR3 extends over 17 amino acids. Looked up from germline, CDR1 is SNHLY and CDR2 is FYNNEI. The DNA for the CDR3 is TGTGCCAGCAGCTCACAAGCGGGAACTCGAAGGCCCTGCGAGCAGTACTTC. This translates into CASSSQAGTRRPCEQYF.